The 12 T cell receptor beta chains below were found in one sample sequenced in a study of T cell responses to AZD1222 COVID-19 vaccine. Clones were sequenced by immunoSEQ multiplex PCR, and TCRdb holds only the in-frame ones, with some missing. The sample consists of approximately 91,000 clones, nearly 90% of them appearing once. Sequencing was performed on peripheral blood, taken on day 0 of AZD1222 vaccination. All receptors come from an adult in good health.

This clone was seen a handful of times. The chain recombines TRBV11-3 with TRBJ1-1; no clear D. This CDR3 is built from 13 residues. Germline assignment: CDR1 SGHNT and CDR2 YENEEA. V lost 1 base and J lost 6, with 9 bases in between. CDR3 sequence (DNA): TGTGCCAGCAGCTTAGGGCCTGAAGCTGAAGCTTTCTTT. The encoded protein is CASSLGPEAEAFF.

This rearrangement joins TRBV5-6 to TRBJ2-1, with D perhaps matching TRBD1 (5 bases). Germline values: CDR1 SGHDT, CDR2 YYEEEE. V lost 3 bases, J lost 7 bases, and 17 bases lay in between. The CDR3 covers 15 residues. This CDR3 is CASSWTPNPLNEQFF. CDR3 DNA sequence: TGTGCCAGCAGCTGGACACCCAACCCCCTTAATGAGCAGTTCTTC.

V is TRBV3-1 (or the pseudogene TRBV3-2) and J is TRBJ2-1; 9 bases agree with TRBD2. The CDR3 has 14 amino acids. The germline V gene encodes CDR1 LGHDT and CDR2 YNNKEL (reference sequence). V shed 9 bases and J 3 bases; nucleotides not matched to a gene: 6. CDR3 coding DNA: TGTGCCAGTCTCGGCGGGGGGGACTACAATGAGCAGTTCTTC. Translating gives CASLGGGDYNEQFF.

The CDR3 DNA is TGTGCCAGCAGCGTAGAGGGGACAGTCGGGGAGCTGTTTTTT. Translation gives CASSVEGTVGELFF. The chain uses TRBV9 and TRBJ2-2; 7 positions match TRBD1. The CDR3 covers 14 residues. Germline CDR1 SGDLS, CDR2 YYNGEE. J lost 7 bases, V lost 0 bases, and 3 bases had no gene match.

The chain carries TRBV7-9 and TRBJ1-2; D gene ambiguous. The CDR3 totals 11 residues. Looked up from germline, CDR1 is SEHNR and CDR2 is FQNEAQ (reference sequence). V was trimmed by 5 bases and J by 8 bases, leaving 9 bases between them. The CDR3 sequence is CASSTPRGYTF. CDR3 nucleotides: TGTGCCAGCAGCACTCCAAGGGGCTACACCTTC. The complete variable domain, with remaining parts taken from reference TRBV7-9 and TRBJ1-2, reads DTGVSQNPRHKITKRGQNVTFRCDPISEHNRLYWYRQTLGQGPEFLTYFQNEAQLEKSRLLSDRFSAERPKGSFSTLEIQRTEQGDSAMYLCASSTPRGYTFGSGTRLTVV.

This clone was detected only once. The chain combines TRBV25-1 with TRBJ2-3; TRBD2 aligns across 7 bases. Germline trimming cut 5 bases from V and 0 bases from J; bases unmatched to any gene: 8. Germline V gene data show CDR1 as MGHDK and CDR2 as SYGVNS. The CDR3 runs 16 residues. CDR3 nucleotides: TGTGCCAGCAGTCAGGGAGGGACCCCTAGCACAGATACGCAGTATTTT. This sequence encodes CASSQGGTPSTDTQYF.

The chain couples TRBV21-1 to TRBJ2-2; the table names TRBD1, a call not compared with the DNA. TRBV21-1 is a known pseudogene. This CDR3 comprises 16 residues. CDR3 in DNA: TGTGCCAGCAGCGACGGTTTACAGAATCCGACCGGGGAGCTGTTTTTT. This gives the protein CASSDGLQNPTGELFF.

The CDR3: CASSQEPSRVDEYGYTF. The CDR3 DNA is TGTGCCAGCAGCCAAGAGCCCTCGAGGGTGGATGAATATGGCTACACCTTC. This chain uses TRBV4-2 with TRBJ1-2; no reliable D call. The CDR3 covers 17 residues. The germline gives CDR1 LGHNA, CDR2 YNFKEQ. V was clipped by 0 bases and J by 5 bases, with 19 bases between them.

The CDR3 is CASRLQGPNSYEQYF. For the CDR3, the DNA is TGTGCCAGCAGACTCCAGGGTCCCAACTCCTACGAGCAGTACTTC. The chain carries TRBV27 and TRBJ2-7, with D possibly being TRBD1 (5 bases). CDR1 and CDR2 from the germline V gene are MNHEY and SMNVEV (reference sequence). This CDR3 comprises 15 residues. V lost 6 bases to trimming and J lost 0 bases, with 15 bases between them.

CDR3 sequence reads: CASTREGVPVEAFF. The DNA of the CDR3 is TGTGCCAGCACCAGGGAGGGGGTTCCCGTGGAAGCTTTCTTT. The gene calls are TRBV6-6 and TRBJ1-1; TRBD1 might be the D (6 bases). CDR1 is MNHNY and CDR2 is SVGAGI in the germline V gene (reference sequence). Trimming left V 7 bases short and J 8 bases short, with 20 bases between. CDR3 length equals 14 residues.

The chain carries TRBV12-3 or TRBV12-4 and TRBJ2-5, with a weak D call TRBD1 (5 bases). The length of the CDR3 is 13 residues. V was pared by 5 bases and J by 5 bases, with 12 bases between. The CDR3 DNA reads as TGTGCCAGCAGTGCCAGGGCGAGGGAGACCCAGTACTTC. This codes for CASSARARETQYF.

This chain joins TRBV5-8 and TRBJ2-7; tentative D call: TRBD2 (6 bases). Germline-derived CDR1 and CDR2 are SGHTS and YDEGEE. Deletions cut 4 bases from V and 0 bases from J, with 14 bases between. This CDR3 comprises 15 residues. For the CDR3, the DNA is TGTGCCAGCAGCCATTGGGACTGGTACTCCTACGAGCAGTACTTC. Its protein is CASSHWDWYSYEQYF.